This TCR beta chain originates from a study of blood T cell repertoires in COVID-19. Overall study: From T cells, B-cell-depleted T cells, or PBMCs came the material, which was cDNA or gDNA.

CDR1 is SGDLS and CDR2 is YYNGEE in the germline V gene. The CDR3 is made up of 15 amino acids. V lost 6 bases to trimming and J lost 2 bases; unmatched junction nucleotides: 8. Clones were sequenced by immunoSEQ multiplex PCR, and TCRdb holds only the in-frame ones, with some missing. The sample shows 110,000 or so clones, approximately 80% of them seen only once. The V call is TRBV9, the J call TRBJ2-3, with 8 bases aligning to TRBD1. The sample consisted of peripheral blood. The sequence came from a woman aged 70 to 79 with acute or convalescent COVID-19. The CDR3 loop is CASTRQGAFTDTQYF. CDR3 nucleotides: TGTGCCAGCACCCGGCAGGGGGCTTTCACAGATACGCAGTATTTT.